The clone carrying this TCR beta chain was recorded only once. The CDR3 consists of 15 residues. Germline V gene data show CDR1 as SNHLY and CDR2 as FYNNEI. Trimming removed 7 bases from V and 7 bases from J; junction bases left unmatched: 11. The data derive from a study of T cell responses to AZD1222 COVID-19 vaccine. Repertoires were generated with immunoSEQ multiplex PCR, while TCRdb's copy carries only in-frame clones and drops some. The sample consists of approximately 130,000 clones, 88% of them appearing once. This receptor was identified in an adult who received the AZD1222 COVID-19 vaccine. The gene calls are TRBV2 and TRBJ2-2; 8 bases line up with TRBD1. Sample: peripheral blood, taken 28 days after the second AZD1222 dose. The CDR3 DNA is TGTGCCAGCACACCCAGGGGGCGGGGTAACGGGGAGCTGTTTTTT. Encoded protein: CASTPRGRGNGELFF.